The rows below give T cell receptor beta chains drawn from one sample of a study of blood T cell repertoires in COVID-19. The assay was immunoSEQ multiplex PCR, and TCRdb's table has in-frame clones only and misses some. The sample holds about 280,000 clones, around 87% seen once. The specimen sequenced was peripheral blood. The receptors were gathered from a woman aged 45-65 years who had recovered from COVID-19. CDR3s include the opening cysteine and the closing phenylalanine or tryptophan. A D gene is named only where the DNA matches it firmly. Size values are once, few and many counts, or a class for expanded clones, and some rows have none.

>TRBV28|-|-|TRBJ2-5
TGTGCCAGCAGTTTAGGGGGGTTGACCCAGTACTTC
CASSLGGLTQYF
>TRBV7-8|-|-|TRBJ2-1
TGTGCCAGCAGCTTGTTACTTATCCCCAATGAGCAGTTCTTC
CASSLLLIPNEQFF
>TRBV27|TRBD1|-|TRBJ1-1
TGTGCCAGCAGTTCACGACCGGACAGGGGGAACACTGAAGCTTTCTTT
CASSSRPDRGNTEAFF
>TRBV19|-|-|TRBJ1-5
TGTGCCAGTAGACATACCGGGGTACTCAATCAGCCCCAGCATTTT
CASRHTGVLNQPQHF
>TRBV6-4|TRBD2|few|TRBJ2-1
TGTGCCAGCAGCGTAGAAGCGGGGGGGTACAATGAGCAGTTCTTC
CASSVEAGGYNEQFF
>TRBV5-1|TRBD1|-|TRBJ2-3
TGCGCCAGCAGCTCTTGGGACAGGGGGCGCCCAGATACGCAGTATTTT
CASSSWDRGRPDTQYF
>TRBV18|TRBD1|-|TRBJ1-1
TGTGCCAGCTCACTCGGGACAGGAGGTGAAGCTTTCTTT
CASSLGTGGEAFF
>TRBV5-5|TRBD2|-|TRBJ2-2
TGTGCCAGCAGCTTGATAGCGGGCAGAAACACCGGGGAGCTGTTTTTT
CASSLIAGRNTGELFF
>TRBV18|-|-|TRBJ2-5
TGTGCCAGCTCACCGCGGACAGAACAAGAGACCCAGTACTTC
CASSPRTEQETQYF
>TRBV29-1|-|once|TRBJ2-5
TGCAGCGTTACCCCCTACAGCCAAGAGACCCAGTACTTC
CSVTPYSQETQYF
>TRBV5-6|-|-|TRBJ1-2
TGTGCCAGCAGCTTGGAAGGGACACCATTCAACTATGGCTACACCTTC
CASSLEGTPFNYGYTF
>TRBV13|TRBD1|-|TRBJ1-1
TGTGCCAGCAGCCCCGCCGGGACAGGGAACACTGAAGCTTTCTTT
CASSPAGTGNTEAFF
>TRBV6-2/TRBV6-3|-|-|TRBJ2-1
TGTGCCAGCAGTTACCGGGCTAGCAACAATGAGCAGTTCTTC
CASSYRASNNEQFF
>TRBV3-1/TRBV3-2|-|once|TRBJ1-5
TGTGCCAGCAGCCAAGATTTGAGTCAGCCCCAGCATTTT
CASSQDLSQPQHF
>TRBV5-3|TRBD2|-|TRBJ2-5
TGTGCCAGAAGCTTGGGACTAGCTAAACAAGAGACCCAGTACTTC
CARSLGLAKQETQYF
>TRBV19|-|-|TRBJ1-5
TGTGCCAGTCAGGGGATGGGCAATCAGCCCCAGCATTTT
CASQGMGNQPQHF
>TRBV27|TRBD2|-|TRBJ2-3
TGTGCCAGCAGTCCTTTCCTCGCTAGCGGGGGGCCCCCTAGCACAGATACGCAGTATTTT
CASSPFLASGGPPSTDTQYF
>TRBV9|-|-|TRBJ2-2
TGTGCCAGCAGCGTGACAGTGAACACCGGGGAGCTGTTTTTT
CASSVTVNTGELFF
>TRBV30|TRBD2|once|TRBJ2-1
TGTGCCTGGAGGCCCCCCCCGGGACTAGCGGGAGGACCAATGAGGGATGAGCAGTTCTTC
CAWRPPPGLAGGPMRDEQFF
>TRBV19|-|-|TRBJ2-1
TGTGCCAGAGATCAACAGCTTGACAATGAGCAGTTCTTC
CARDQQLDNEQFF
>TRBV27|-|-|TRBJ2-7
TGTGCCAGCAGTGTCAGGATGTCCTACGAGCAGTACTTC
CASSVRMSYEQYF
>TRBV9|-|-|TRBJ1-1
TGTGCCAGCAGCCGCGGGGTCACTGAAGCTTTCTTT
CASSRGVTEAFF
>TRBV12-3/TRBV12-4|TRBD2|-|TRBJ2-7
TGTGCCAGCAGAGTAGCGGGTGGCTACGAGCAGTACTTC
CASRVAGGYEQYF
>TRBV4-1|-|-|TRBJ1-1
TGCGCCAGCAGCCAAGAGGGGGAGGGTAGGGGTACTGAAGCTTTCTTT
CASSQEGEGRGTEAFF
>TRBV2|TRBD1|-|TRBJ1-5
TGTGCCAGCACCGGGACAGGGGGGGGTAGCAATCAGCCCCAGCATTTT
CASTGTGGGSNQPQHF
>TRBV20-1|TRBD2|-|TRBJ2-1
TGCAGTGCTAGTTACTCGGAGCGGGAGACCGGGGGGCCTTACAATGAGCAGTTCTTC
CSASYSERETGGPYNEQFF
>TRBV3-1/TRBV3-2|-|-|TRBJ1-1
TGTGCCAGCGGGATACAGGGCGCGGCTGAAGCTTTCTTT
CASGIQGAAEAFF
>TRBV3-1/TRBV3-2|TRBD2|-|TRBJ2-1
TGTGCCAGCAGCCAAGGGGCGGGAGTGTATTCCTACAATGAGCAGTTCTTC
CASSQGAGVYSYNEQFF
>TRBV5-1|-|-|TRBJ2-3
TGCGCCAGCGGGAGGAGGGCCACAGATACGCAGTATTTT
CASGRRATDTQYF
>TRBV10-3|-|-|TRBJ1-1
TGTGCCATCAGTGAGAACCGCGTAGCGACTGAAGCTTTCTTT
CAISENRVATEAFF
>TRBV19|TRBD1|-|TRBJ2-7
TGTGCCAGTAGTGTAACTGCCGGGACAGGGCCCGAGCAGTACTTC
CASSVTAGTGPEQYF
>TRBV2|TRBD1|-|TRBJ1-5
TGTGCCAGCAGTGGGACAGGGGGCAATCAGCCCCAGCATTTT
CASSGTGGNQPQHF
>TRBV11-2|TRBD1|-|TRBJ2-5
TGTGCCAGCAGCTTATACCGGGACAGACAAGAGACCCAGTACTTC
CASSLYRDRQETQYF
>TRBV7-2|-|-|TRBJ1-1
TGTGCCAGCAGCGAAAGCTCAGGGTTTCGGACTGAAGCTTTCTTT
CASSESSGFRTEAFF
>TRBV5-1|TRBD1|-|TRBJ1-3
TGCGCCAGCAGCGAGGGACAGGGCTCTGGAAACACCATATATTTT
CASSEGQGSGNTIYF
>TRBV27|-|-|TRBJ2-2
TGTGCCAGCTCTCCACCGTTGGGTTCGGGCACCGGGGAGCTGTTTTTT
CASSPPLGSGTGELFF
>TRBV6-6|TRBD2|-|TRBJ2-3
TGTGCCAGCAGTCCCCTCGGAGTAGCGGGAGGGTCTGATACGCAGTATTTT
CASSPLGVAGGSDTQYF
>TRBV3-1/TRBV3-2|-|-|TRBJ1-1
TGTGCCAGCAGCCAACAGGGACATACTGAAGCTTTCTTT
CASSQQGHTEAFF
>TRBV3-1/TRBV3-2|-|-|TRBJ2-7
TGTGCCAGAAGGGGACACGGTAGACTCTACGAGCAGTACTTC
CARRGHGRLYEQYF
>TRBV2|TRBD1|-|TRBJ1-1
TGTGCCAGCAGCGCGAGGGGGCTGGTGAACACTGAAGCTTTCTTT
CASSARGLVNTEAFF
>TRBV28|TRBD1|-|TRBJ1-2
TGTGCCAGCAGTTCCTCACAGGGGCCCGGAAACTATGGCTACACCTTC
CASSSSQGPGNYGYTF
>TRBV9|-|-|TRBJ2-1
TGTGCCAGCAGCGTAACCCTGAGCTCCTACAATGAGCAGTTCTTC
CASSVTLSSYNEQFF
>TRBV7-2|-|-|TRBJ2-3
TGTGCCAGCAGCTTAGTGGGCGGGTCGGGCACAGATACGCAGTATTTT
CASSLVGGSGTDTQYF
>TRBV27|-|-|TRBJ2-6
TGTGCCAGCAGTCCCCGGGGGGGGGCCAACGTCCTGACTTTC
CASSPRGGANVLTF
>TRBV29-1|TRBD2|-|TRBJ2-1
TGCAGCGTCAGCGGGAGTTACGAAGGGAATGAGCAGTTCTTC
CSVSGSYEGNEQFF
>TRBV5-4|-|-|TRBJ1-1
TGTGCCAGCAGCTCCAAGACAAGTAACACTGAAGCTTTCTTT
CASSSKTSNTEAFF
>TRBV28|TRBD1|-|TRBJ1-1
TGTGCCAGCAGTTTATACAGGGGCCGAGCCGAACGACGTGGTACTGAAGCTTTCTTT
CASSLYRGRAERRGTEAFF
>TRBV10-3|TRBD1|few|TRBJ1-1
TGTGCCATCAGGGGGAACAGGGGGTTCATGAACACTGAAGCTTTCTTT
CAIRGNRGFMNTEAFF
>TRBV16|-|-|TRBJ2-3
TGTGCCAGCAGCCACGGGGGGCCGACCTCCACAGATACGCAGTATTTT
CASSHGGPTSTDTQYF
>TRBV5-6|-|once|TRBJ1-2
TGTGCCAGCAGCCTAGGCGAGACAGCCGGCTACACCTTC
CASSLGETAGYTF
>TRBV5-1|-|-|TRBJ2-1
TGCGCCAGCAGCTTGGCTATTCACTACAATGAGCAGTTCTTC
CASSLAIHYNEQFF
>TRBV2|-|once|TRBJ1-4
TGTGCCAGCAGTGGCTTACAGGGCGAAAAACTGTTTTTT
CASSGLQGEKLFF